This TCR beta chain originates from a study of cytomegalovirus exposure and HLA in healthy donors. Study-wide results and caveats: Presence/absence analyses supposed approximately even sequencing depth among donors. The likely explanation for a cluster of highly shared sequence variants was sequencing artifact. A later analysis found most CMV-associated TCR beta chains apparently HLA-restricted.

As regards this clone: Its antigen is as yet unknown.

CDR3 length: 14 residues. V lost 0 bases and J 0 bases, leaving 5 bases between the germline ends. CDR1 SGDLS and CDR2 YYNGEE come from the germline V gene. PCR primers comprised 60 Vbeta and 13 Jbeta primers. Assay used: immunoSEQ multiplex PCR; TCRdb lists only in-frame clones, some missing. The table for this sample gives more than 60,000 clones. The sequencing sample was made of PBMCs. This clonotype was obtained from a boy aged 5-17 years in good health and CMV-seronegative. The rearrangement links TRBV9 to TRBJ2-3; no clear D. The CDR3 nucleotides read TGTGCCAGCAGCGTAGCTGGCAGCACAGATACGCAGTATTTT. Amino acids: CASSVAGSTDTQYF.